The rows below give T cell receptor beta chains drawn from one sample of a study of OX40 agonist ivuxolimab in advanced cancers. Clones were read by immunoSEQ multiplex PCR, and TCRdb kept only the in-frame ones, dropping some. The data contain about 58,000 clones, roughly four fifths of them singletons. Sequences were derived from CD4+ or CD8+ T cells sorted from blood, sampled in a trial of the OX40 agonist ivuxolimab. Every receptor here comes from an adult with an advanced solid tumor such as melanoma, head and neck, liver or kidney cancer. Both conserved end residues are part of each CDR3. The D gene is left open where the match is weak. Where a row states a size, it is once, few, many or the class of an expanded clone; other rows omit it.

D gene	clone size	J gene	V gene	CDR3 DNA	CDR3 protein
.	once	TRBJ1-2	TRBV18	TGTGCCAGCTCACCCGGAGGGGGCTACACCTTC	CASSPGGGYTF
.	.	TRBJ2-2	TRBV5-4	TGTGCCAGCAGCCCAGGGACGTGGGGAACCGGGGAGCTGTTTTTT	CASSPGTWGTGELFF
.	.	TRBJ2-3	TRBV7-3	TGTGCCAGCAGCTTAGGGGTCCAGGGAGCAGATACGCAGTATTTT	CASSLGVQGADTQYF
TRBD1	.	TRBJ1-1	TRBV5-1	TGCGCCAGCAGCTCGGGACAGGGAGACACTGAAGCTTTCTTT	CASSSGQGDTEAFF
.	.	TRBJ2-3	TRBV23-1	TGCGCCAGCAGTCAATCGATAGGAGTGGGGCAGACCGATACGCAGTATTTT	CASSQSIGVGQTDTQYF
.	.	TRBJ2-4	TRBV9	TGTGCCAGCACTAGGGGAAATGAAGGAGGCAAAAACATTCAGTACTTC	CASTRGNEGGKNIQYF
.	.	TRBJ2-5	TRBV5-1	TGCGCCAGCAGCGAACAAGAGACCCAGTACTTC	CASSEQETQYF
.	few	TRBJ1-2	TRBV30	TGTGCCTGGAGTGAGAAACAGACATATGGCTACACCTTC	CAWSEKQTYGYTF
TRBD1	.	TRBJ1-2	TRBV2	TGTGCCAGCAGCGAAGGACAGGGGATGTCGGGCTACACCTTC	CASSEGQGMSGYTF
.	.	TRBJ2-7	TRBV14	TGTGCCAGCAGCCAAGGGGACATCTCCTACGAGCAGTACTTC	CASSQGDISYEQYF
TRBD2	.	TRBJ2-1	TRBV19	TGTGCCAGTAGTACGACTAGCGGGGGGCTATACAATGAGCAGTTCTTC	CASSTTSGGLYNEQFF
.	.	TRBJ2-5	TRBV9	TGTGCCAGCAGCGTAGATTTTGGGGGCCGGCGGGAGACCCAGTACTTC	CASSVDFGGRRETQYF
.	.	TRBJ2-2	TRBV6-1	TGTGCCAGCAGCGTCGGAGGGGACACTGGGGAGCTGTTTTTT	CASSVGGDTGELFF
.	.	TRBJ2-5	TRBV9	TGTGCCAGCAGCGAAGGGACCTATGGGGAGACCCAGTACTTC	CASSEGTYGETQYF
.	.	TRBJ2-3	TRBV4-3	TGCGCCAGCAGCCAAGGGCGGCCAGATACGCAGTATTTT	CASSQGRPDTQYF
.	.	TRBJ1-2	TRBV2	TGTGCCAGCAGCTTTCAGGGTAACTATGGCTACACCTTC	CASSFQGNYGYTF
.	once	TRBJ1-1	TRBV27	TGTGCCAGCAGCCCAGGAGGGGGTGGAGGCACTGAAGCTTTCTTT	CASSPGGGGGTEAFF
.	.	TRBJ1-6	TRBV6-6	TGTGCCAGCAGTGCCCTAGTCAATTCACCCCTCCACTTT	CASSALVNSPLHF
.	.	TRBJ1-2	TRBV6-5	TGTGCCAGCAGTTACACCCCCTGGGGGGGGAAGGATGGCTACACCTTC	CASSYTPWGGKDGYTF
.	once	TRBJ1-4	TRBV4-3	TGCGCCAGCAGCCAAGCGGACAGATCAGGTGGGGGTAAACTGTTTTTT	CASSQADRSGGGKLFF
.	.	TRBJ1-4	TRBV28	TGTGCCAGCAGGTCTCCCGTGGAGGCGGGCGAAAAACTGTTTTTT	CASRSPVEAGEKLFF
.	.	TRBJ1-1	TRBV5-4	TGTGCCAGCAGCTTGGAGGAAGGGCCCGGTTTCTTT	CASSLEEGPGFF
.	.	TRBJ2-1	TRBV27	TGTGCCAGCAGTTTATCGGATAAGGGAGCGAGGCTGTTTGTTGAGCAGTTCTTC	CASSLSDKGARLFVEQFF
.	few	TRBJ1-6	TRBV6-5	TGTGCCGTGGGAGTATTGAGGTCACCCCTCCACTTT	CAVGVLRSPLHF